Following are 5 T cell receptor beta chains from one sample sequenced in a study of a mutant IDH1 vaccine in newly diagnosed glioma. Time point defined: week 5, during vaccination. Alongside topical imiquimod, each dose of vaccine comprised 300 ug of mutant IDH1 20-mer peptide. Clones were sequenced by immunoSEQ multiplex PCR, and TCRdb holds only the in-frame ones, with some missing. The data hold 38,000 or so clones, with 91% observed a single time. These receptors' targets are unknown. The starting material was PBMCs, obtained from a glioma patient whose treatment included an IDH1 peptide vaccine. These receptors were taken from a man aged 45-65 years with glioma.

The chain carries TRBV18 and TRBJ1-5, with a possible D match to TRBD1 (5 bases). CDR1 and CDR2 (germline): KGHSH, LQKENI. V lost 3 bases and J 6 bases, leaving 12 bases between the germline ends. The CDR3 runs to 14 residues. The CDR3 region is CASSPGAGSQPQHF. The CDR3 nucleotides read TGTGCCAGCTCACCCGGGGCAGGAAGTCAGCCCCAGCATTTT. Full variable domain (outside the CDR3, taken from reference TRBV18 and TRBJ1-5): NAGVMQNPRHLVRRRGQEARLRCSPMKGHSHVYWYRQLPEEGLKFMVYLQKENIIDESGMPKERFSAEFPKEGPSILRIQQVVRGDSAAYFCASSPGAGSQPQHFGDGTRLSIL.

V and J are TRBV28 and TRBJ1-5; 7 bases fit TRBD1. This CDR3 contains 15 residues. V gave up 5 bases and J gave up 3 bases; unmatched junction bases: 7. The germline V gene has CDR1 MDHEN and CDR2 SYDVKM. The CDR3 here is CASSRLTGINQPQHF. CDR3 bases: TGTGCCAGCAGTCGGCTGACAGGGATCAATCAGCCCCAGCATTTT.

CDR3 in DNA: TGCGCCAGCAGCCAAGATGTTGGAACCTACGAGCAGTACTTC. The encoded protein is CASSQDVGTYEQYF. The gene calls are TRBV4-3 and TRBJ2-7, with no clear D. CDR3 length equals 14 residues. Germline lookup yields CDR1 LGHNA and CDR2 YSLEER. Deletions cut 0 bases from V and 2 bases from J, with 8 bases between.

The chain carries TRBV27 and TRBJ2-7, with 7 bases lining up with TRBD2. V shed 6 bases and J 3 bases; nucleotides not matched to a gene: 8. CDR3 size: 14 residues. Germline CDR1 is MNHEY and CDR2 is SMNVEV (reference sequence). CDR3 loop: CASRQRGVGYEQYF. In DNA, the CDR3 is TGTGCCAGCAGGCAGCGGGGTGTCGGCTACGAGCAGTACTTC.

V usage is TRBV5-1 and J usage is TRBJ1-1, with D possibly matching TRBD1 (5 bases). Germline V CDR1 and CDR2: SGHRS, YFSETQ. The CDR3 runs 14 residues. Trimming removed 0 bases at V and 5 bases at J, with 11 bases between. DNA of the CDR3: TGCGCCAGCAGCTTGGGCTGGGGCTCGACTGAAGCTTTCTTT. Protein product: CASSLGWGSTEAFF.